Shown below are 24 T cell receptor beta chains from a single sample sequenced in a study of blood T cell repertoires in COVID-19. TCRdb keeps only in-frame clones here, not all; method: immunoSEQ multiplex PCR. The sample lists 360,000 or so clones, 88% occurring once. Sequencing was done on a sample of PBMCs or T cells enriched from blood (not recorded which). These receptors originate from a young woman who had been exposed to COVID-19.

The chain joins TRBV9 to TRBJ2-5, with D perhaps TRBD2 (7 bases). Trimming shortened V by 0 bases and J by 5 bases, and 14 bases separated the two germline ends. The CDR3 is 15 amino acids. Germline CDR1 reads SGDLS; CDR2 reads YYNGEE. CDR3 sequence reads: CASSVAQGGGETQYF. CDR3 DNA: TGTGCCAGCAGCGTAGCCCAGGGAGGGGGGGAGACCCAGTACTTC.

This clone was recorded a few times. The chain carries TRBV3-1 (or the pseudogene TRBV3-2) and TRBJ2-7; 9 bases are shared with TRBD2. J gave up 3 bases and V 1 base, and 1 base lay outside the gene matches. This CDR3 is 14 amino acids long. Germline V CDR1 and CDR2: LGHDT, YNNKEL (reference sequence). CDR3 DNA sequence: TGTGCCAGCAGCCAAGGACTAGCGGACTACGAGCAGTACTTC. Translating it yields CASSQGLADYEQYF.

This chain joins TRBV27 and TRBJ1-3; 7 bases are a match to TRBD1. CDR1 MNHEY and CDR2 SMNVEV come from the germline V gene (reference sequence). The CDR3 loop spans 18 amino acids. The trim removed 3 bases at V and 3 bases at J, leaving 14 bases unmatched. CDR3 sequence: CASSFTTTATGFGNTIYF. CDR3 nucleotide sequence: TGTGCCAGCAGTTTCACCACCACTGCGACAGGGTTTGGAAACACCATATATTTT.

This chain links TRBV5-6 with TRBJ1-3; 9 bases map to TRBD1. CDR3 length: 14 amino acids. Germline trimming cut 0 bases from V and 8 bases from J; bases unmatched to any gene: 3. Per germline, CDR1 SGHDT and CDR2 YYEEEE. CDR3 amino acids: CASSLGTGDYTIYF. In DNA form, the CDR3 reads TGTGCCAGCAGCTTGGGGACAGGGGACTACACCATATATTTT.

The CDR3 region has the DNA TGTGCCAGCACCCCGCGGGGGGCCTTTTGGTTCTTC. This codes for CASTPRGAFWFF. V and J are TRBV28 and TRBJ2-1; TRBD2 agrees at 8 bases. CDR1 and CDR2 (germline): MDHEN, SYDVKM. The CDR3 length is 12 residues. J lost 15 bases, V lost 7 bases, and 11 bases had no gene match.

The V and J genes are TRBV5-1 and TRBJ2-5, with 8 bases matching TRBD1. The CDR3 is 15 residues long. V lost 2 bases and J lost 5; bases outside the gene matches: 8. Germline loops: CDR1 SGHRS, CDR2 YFSETQ. The CDR3, as DNA: TGCGCCAGCAGCTTTCGGGCAGGGGGCAGCGAGACCCAGTACTTC. Translation: CASSFRAGGSETQYF.

This chain uses TRBV5-1 with TRBJ1-2; no reliable D call. The V end lost 3 bases, the J end lost 8 bases, and 17 bases lay between the germline ends. Germline V gene data show CDR1 as SGHRS and CDR2 as YFSETQ. The CDR3 has 14 residues. The CDR3 DNA reads as TGCGCCAGCAGCTCGGGGATCCAACCCCGGGGCTACACCTTC. Its translation: CASSSGIQPRGYTF.

The rearrangement uses TRBV9 and TRBJ1-2; 8 nucleotides align to TRBD1. This CDR3 contains 13 residues. The germline gives CDR1 SGDLS, CDR2 YYNGEE. Germline trimming cut 2 bases from V and 7 bases from J; bases unmatched to any gene: 4. CDR3 region: CASSVDRGSGYTF. CDR3 sequence (DNA): TGTGCCAGCAGCGTCGACAGGGGAAGTGGCTACACCTTC.

This rearrangement joins TRBV10-1 to TRBJ1-2; the D gene is possibly TRBD1 (5 bases). The CDR3 covers 14 residues. CDR1 WNHNN and CDR2 SYGVQD come from the germline V gene (reference sequence). V dropped 0 bases and J dropped 4 bases, with 9 bases sitting between them. DNA for the CDR3: TGCGCCAGCAGTGAGTCGGGGCCGCCCTATGGCTACACCTTC. Amino acid sequence: CASSESGPPYGYTF.

The chain employs TRBV10-2 and TRBJ2-7; a possible D gene is TRBD1 (6 bases). CDR1 and CDR2 from the germline V gene are WSHSY and SAAADI. The V end lost 2 bases, the J end lost 3 bases, and 14 bases lay between the germline ends. The CDR3 runs to 15 residues. CDR3 nucleotide sequence: TGCGCCAGCAGTGAGGTCAGGGGCCCCCACTACGAGCAGTACTTC. It is translated as CASSEVRGPHYEQYF.

The chain recombines TRBV19 with TRBJ1-4; D unclear. The CDR3 is made up of 16 amino acids. Germline CDR1 reads LNHDA; CDR2 reads SQIVND (reference sequence). The V end lost 1 base, the J end lost 8 bases, and 17 bases lay between the germline ends. The CDR3 protein is CASSIGRSLPVEKLFF. The CDR3 nucleotides read TGTGCCAGTAGTATAGGTAGAAGCCTTCCTGTGGAAAAACTGTTTTTT.

The chain combines TRBV24-1 with TRBJ2-1; perhaps TRBD2 as D (6 bases). Germline-derived CDR1 and CDR2 are KGHDR and SFDVKD. The CDR3 contains 19 residues. V was shortened by 2 bases and J by 0 bases, with 19 bases between the two germline ends. In nucleotides, the CDR3 is TGTGCCACCAGTGATTCATATGGGTCCCTAGCGATCTCCTACAATGAGCAGTTCTTC. Translated: CATSDSYGSLAISYNEQFF.

The chain couples TRBV3-1 (or the pseudogene TRBV3-2) to TRBJ2-1; 9 bases match TRBD1. Unmatched junction bases numbered 8, after V lost 5 bases and J lost 3 bases. The CDR3 has 16 residues. The germline V gene has CDR1 LGHDT and CDR2 YNNKEL (reference sequence). CDR3 DNA sequence: TGTGCCAGCAGCGAAACCGGGACAGGGCTCTACAATGAGCAGTTCTTC. Its protein product is CASSETGTGLYNEQFF.

This clone was seen ten or more times. V and J are TRBV29-1 and TRBJ2-7; D possibly corresponds to TRBD2 (5 bases). V shed 1 base and J shed 6 bases, with 13 bases lying between them. Germline V gene sequence: CDR1 SQVTM, CDR2 ANQGSEA. The CDR3 is 13 amino acids. The DNA of the CDR3 is TGCAGCGTTGAAGTGTCGGGGTTTGGCGAGCAGTACTTC. Translated, it gives CSVEVSGFGEQYF.

V gene TRBV11-2 combines with J gene TRBJ2-5; 8 bases align to TRBD2. Germline V gene data show CDR1 as SGHAT and CDR2 as FQNNGV. Trimming at V came to 4 bases and at J to 3 bases, leaving 10 bases not matched to a gene. The CDR3 is 16 amino acids. The DNA of the CDR3 is TGTGCCAGCAGCTACCTCCTGACTAGCGCAAAAGAGACCCAGTACTTC. It translates to CASSYLLTSAKETQYF.

This chain joins TRBV7-9 and TRBJ1-5; D perhaps matches TRBD1 (5 bases). The CDR3 runs 18 residues. Germline CDR1 reads SEHNR; CDR2 reads FQNEAQ (reference sequence). V was shortened by 0 bases and J by 0 bases, with 15 bases between the two germline ends. DNA for the CDR3: TGTGCCAGCAGCTTAGCTGGTGACAGAATCTATAGCAATCAGCCCCAGCATTTT. Its translation is CASSLAGDRIYSNQPQHF. Complete variable domain (other parts from reference TRBV7-9 and TRBJ1-5): DTGVSQNPRHKITKRGQNVTFRCDPISEHNRLYWYRQTLGQGPEFLTYFQNEAQLEKSRLLSDRFSAERPKGSFSTLEIQRTEQGDSAMYLCASSLAGDRIYSNQPQHFGDGTRLSIL.

The rearrangement links TRBV7-3 to TRBJ2-2; 7 nucleotides align to TRBD2. Germline V gene lookup returns CDR1 SGHTA and CDR2 FQGTGA. The CDR3 length is 16 residues. V shed 5 bases, J shed 8 bases, and the junction held 14 bases outside the gene matches. CDR3 region: CASSRDSGGTKGELFF. DNA for the CDR3: TGTGCCAGCAGCCGGGATTCGGGGGGAACGAAAGGGGAGCTGTTTTTT.

The chain combines TRBV2 with TRBJ1-2; TRBD1 agrees at 8 bases. This CDR3 region has 14 residues. Germline trimming cut 7 bases from V and 3 bases from J; bases unmatched to any gene: 7. The germline V gene encodes CDR1 SNHLY and CDR2 FYNNEI. CDR3 coding DNA: TGTGCCAGCACCGCGACAGGGGTGGACTATGGCTACACCTTC. Its translation is CASTATGVDYGYTF. The whole variable domain, filled in from reference TRBV2 and TRBJ1-2, reads EPEVTQTPSHQVTQMGQEVILRCVPISNHLYFYWYRQILGQKVEFLVSFYNNEISEKSEIFDDQFSVERPDGSNFTLKIRSTKLEDSAMYFCASTATGVDYGYTFGSGTRLTVV.

V usage is TRBV28 and J usage is TRBJ1-2; 8 bases fit TRBD1. The CDR3 is 16 amino acids. The V segment lost 7 bases and the J segment 8 bases; nucleotides outside the gene matches: 18. The germline V gene encodes CDR1 MDHEN and CDR2 SYDVKM. The CDR3: CASTVPYGRGHGGYTF. CDR3 nucleotide sequence: TGTGCCAGCACGGTACCGTACGGCAGGGGGCATGGCGGCTACACCTTC.

The genes are TRBV19 and TRBJ2-6; tentative D call: TRBD1 (5 bases). Trimming shortened V by 6 bases and J by 0 bases, and 9 bases separated the two germline ends. This CDR3 is 15 amino acids long. Germline lookup yields CDR1 LNHDA and CDR2 SQIVND (reference sequence). In DNA form, the CDR3 reads TGTGCCAGTAGGGGGCAGGGCTCTGGGGCCAACGTCCTGACTTTC. Translating gives CASRGQGSGANVLTF.

This clone was counted a single time. The chain recombines TRBV6-5 with TRBJ2-7, with TRBD1 matching 9 bases. CDR3 size: 15 residues. Germline lookup yields CDR1 MNHEY and CDR2 SVGAGI. V lost 7 bases to trimming and J lost 4 bases; unmatched junction nucleotides: 11. CDR3 in amino acids: CASTPTGTGWYEQYF. CDR3 DNA: TGTGCCAGCACTCCTACCGGGACAGGGTGGTACGAGCAGTACTTC.

V gene TRBV5-1 combines with J gene TRBJ2-5; perhaps TRBD2 as D (6 bases). The V end was cut by 2 bases, the J end by 3 bases, with 11 bases between. The germline V gene encodes CDR1 SGHRS and CDR2 YFSETQ. The CDR3 loop spans 14 amino acids. CDR3 nucleotide sequence: TGCGCCAGCAGCTTAAGGGACTGGGAAGAGACCCAGTACTTC. Protein sequence: CASSLRDWEETQYF. Based on the CDR3 plus reference TRBV5-1 and TRBJ2-5, the full variable domain is KAGVTQTPRYLIKTRGQQVTLSCSPISGHRSVSWYQQTPGQGLQFLFEYFSETQRNKGNFPGRFSGRQFSNSRSEMNVSTLELGDSALYLCASSLRDWEETQYFGPGTRLLVL.

This chain links TRBV7-6 with TRBJ2-5; D not resolved. There are 13 residues in the CDR3. Between the trimmed V and J ends, which lost 5 bases and 1 base, there was a span of 8 bases. Looked up from germline, CDR1 is SGHVS and CDR2 is FNYEAQ. Written as DNA, the CDR3 is TGTGCCAGCAGCACACAATTCCAAGAGACCCAGTACTTC. This codes for CASSTQFQETQYF.

The rearrangement uses TRBV11-2 and TRBJ2-7; TRBD2 matches at 9 bases. This CDR3 is 17 amino acids long. Germline lookup yields CDR1 SGHAT and CDR2 FQNNGV. V shed 3 bases, J shed 4 bases, and the junction held 13 bases outside the gene matches. The CDR3 spells CASSFPLGLASYYEQYF. The CDR3 region has the DNA TGTGCCAGCAGCTTTCCCCTCGGACTAGCGTCTTATTACGAGCAGTACTTC. Variable domain in full (rest from reference TRBV11-2 and TRBJ2-7): EAGVAQSPRYKIIEKRQSVAFWCNPISGHATLYWYQQILGQGPKLLIQFQNNGVVDDSQLPKDRFSAERLKGVDSTLKIQPAKLEDSAVYLCASSFPLGLASYYEQYFGPGTRLTVT.